Presented here are 13 T cell receptor beta chains from one specimen sequenced in a study of blood T cell repertoires in COVID-19. The method was immunoSEQ multiplex PCR; TCRdb's version includes in-frame clones alone and lacks a portion of them. Counted here are some 330,000 clones, over 80% occurring once; the ten biggest clones make up about 5%. Sample: PBMCs or T cells enriched from blood (not recorded which). Every receptor here comes from a woman in her forties or fifties who had recovered from COVID-19.

This clone was seen a single time. The gene calls are TRBV4-1 and TRBJ2-3; D perhaps matches TRBD2 (6 bases). The germline V gene has CDR1 MGHRA and CDR2 YSYEKL. V was clipped by 0 bases and J by 4 bases, with 17 bases between them. The CDR3 sequence is 17 residues long. In DNA, the CDR3 is TGCGCCAGCAGCCAAGATCTAAGAGCGGGCAATCCAGATACGCAGTATTTT. Protein product: CASSQDLRAGNPDTQYF.

Notes on this clone: Other nucleotide sequences in the sample specify the same CDR3. The chain has TRBV5-4 and TRBJ1-2, with 8 bases fitting TRBD1. CDR1 SGHNT and CDR2 YYREEE come from the germline V gene (reference sequence). The CDR3 has 14 amino acids. V shed 4 bases, J shed 4 bases, and the junction held 6 bases outside the gene matches. CDR3 amino acids: CASSLGTGSYGYTF. Here the CDR3 DNA reads TGTGCCAGCAGCCTCGGGACAGGAAGCTATGGCTACACCTTC.

This clone was seen only a few times. The V gene is TRBV29-1, the J gene TRBJ1-2; weak D call: TRBD1 (5 bases). Germline lookup yields CDR1 SQVTM and CDR2 ANQGSEA. The CDR3 runs to 12 residues. Trimming pared 6 bases from V and 4 bases from J, leaving 12 bases between. The CDR3 bases are TGCAGCGTCGAGACAGAAACCTATGGCTACACCTTC. It is translated as CSVETETYGYTF. Variable domain in full (rest from reference TRBV29-1 and TRBJ1-2): SAVISQKPSRDICQRGTSLTIQCQVDSQVTMMFWYRQQPGQSLTLIATANQGSEATYESGFVIDKFPISRPNLTFSTLTVSNMSPEDSSIYLCSVETETYGYTFGSGTRLTVV.

Only one count was recorded for this clone. This chain joins TRBV11-3 and TRBJ2-1, with 16 bases identical to TRBD2. Germline-derived CDR1 and CDR2 are SGHNT and YENEEA. V shed 5 bases, J shed 9 bases, and the junction held 7 bases outside the gene matches. CDR3 length equals 16 residues. The CDR3 sequence is CASSLGTSGGAGEQFF. The CDR3 region has the DNA TGTGCCAGCAGCCTAGGGACTAGCGGGGGGGCCGGTGAGCAGTTCTTC.

J is TRBJ2-1 and V is TRBV19; TRBD2 matches 12 bases. Germline CDR1 is LNHDA and CDR2 is SQIVND (reference sequence). The J segment lost 4 bases and the V segment lost 3 bases, leaving 7 bases of the junction unmatched. The CDR3 runs 17 residues. CDR3 in amino acids: CASSITGTSGRYNEQFF. The CDR3 DNA is TGTGCCAGTAGTATTACAGGGACTAGCGGGCGATACAATGAGCAGTTCTTC.

The chain is built from TRBV9 and TRBJ2-5; the match to TRBD2 covers 8 bases. CDR1 and CDR2 from the germline V gene are SGDLS and YYNGEE. CDR3 length equals 17 residues. Germline trimming cut 4 bases from V and 2 bases from J; bases unmatched to any gene: 13. CDR3 bases: TGTGCCAGCAGCCACGCCCCTGAGCGGGGGACACAAGAGACCCAGTACTTC. It yields the protein CASSHAPERGTQETQYF. Together with reference TRBV9 and TRBJ2-5, the CDR3 gives the full variable domain: DSGVTQTPKHLITATGQRVTLRCSPRSGDLSVYWYQQSLDQGLQFLIQYYNGEERAKGNILERFSAQQFPDLHSELNLSSLELGDSALYFCASSHAPERGTQETQYFGPGTRLLVL.

This clone has only a few counts. The V call is TRBV5-1, the J call TRBJ2-1, with TRBD2 matching 10 bases. V was clipped by 4 bases and J by 0 bases; unmatched bases: 13. CDR3 length: 19 amino acids. Germline V gene sequence: CDR1 SGHRS, CDR2 YFSETQ. CDR3 protein: CASSTRAGLATSSYNEQFF. CDR3 in DNA: TGCGCCAGCAGCACCCGCGCGGGACTAGCGACGAGCTCCTACAATGAGCAGTTCTTC.

This chain links TRBV6-5 with TRBJ2-5; the D is unclear. The CDR3 is 12 amino acids. From germline, CDR1 is MNHEY and CDR2 SVGAGI. V lost 8 bases and J 4 bases, leaving 11 bases between the germline ends. The CDR3 loop reads CASAPLGETQYF. In DNA form, the CDR3 reads TGTGCCAGCGCCCCGCTCGGAGAGACCCAGTACTTC.

The CDR3, as DNA: TGTGCCAGTAAGGGGATTGGGACAGTAGGCTACGAGCAGTACTTC. Translating it yields CASKGIGTVGYEQYF. This chain joins TRBV19 and TRBJ2-7; 7 bases line up with TRBD1. The CDR3 is 15 residues long. The J segment lost 3 bases and the V segment lost 7 bases, leaving 12 bases of the junction unmatched. CDR1 LNHDA and CDR2 SQIVND come from the germline V gene (reference sequence). Full variable domain (remainder filled in from reference TRBV19 and TRBJ2-7): DGGITQSPKYLFRKEGQNVTLSCEQNLNHDAMYWYRQDPGQGLRLIYYSQIVNDFQKGDIAEGYSVSREKKESFPLTVTSAQKNPTAFYLCASKGIGTVGYEQYFGPGTRLTVT.

J is TRBJ1-2 and V is TRBV4-3, with D possibly matching TRBD1 (6 bases). V lost 3 bases and J 4 bases, leaving 15 bases between the germline ends. Germline CDR1 and CDR2: LGHNA and YSLEER. CDR3 length: 15 residues. CDR3 amino acids: CASSQGTSLGYGYTF. The CDR3 DNA reads as TGCGCCAGCAGCCAGGGGACAAGCCTGGGCTATGGCTACACCTTC.

The sample holds one count of this clone. V is TRBV7-9 and J is TRBJ1-3; unclear D gene. The germline V gene encodes CDR1 SEHNR and CDR2 FQNEAQ (reference sequence). The CDR3 consists of 17 residues. The ends were cut back, 4 bases at V and 2 bases at J, with 18 bases in the middle. CDR3 DNA sequence: TGTGCCAGCAGCTCACAGACATCCCCGTGGGCTGGAAACACCATATATTTT. Protein product: CASSSQTSPWAGNTIYF.

The DNA of the CDR3 is TGTGCCAGCAGCCAAACGACAGGGGGCAATTCACCCCTCCACTTT. This translates into CASSQTTGGNSPLHF. V and J are TRBV27 and TRBJ1-6; 10 positions match TRBD1. CDR3 length: 15 amino acids. V was clipped by 6 bases and J by 7 bases; unmatched bases: 6. The germline CDR1 and CDR2 sequences are MNHEY and SMNVEV (reference sequence).

This clone came up once. This chain uses TRBV5-8 with TRBJ1-1; 10 nucleotides agree with TRBD1. The ends lost 4 bases at V and 7 bases at J; junction bases unmatched: 10. This CDR3 is built from 15 residues. CDR1 and CDR2 (germline): SGHTS, YDEGEE. CDR3: CASSPIRTGGNEAFF. The DNA for the CDR3 is TGTGCCAGCAGCCCGATCAGGACAGGGGGGAATGAAGCTTTCTTT.